This T cell receptor (beta chain) came from a study of blood T cell repertoires in COVID-19. Assay used: immunoSEQ multiplex PCR; TCRdb lists only in-frame clones, some missing. The table records about 200,000 clones, roughly 88% of them present only once. CDR1 is SGHTA, CDR2 FQGNSA, per germline. V dropped 5 bases and J dropped 3; count of bases not matched to a gene: 9. The CDR3 is 15 amino acids. The rearrangement joins TRBV7-2 to TRBJ1-1; 7 bases are shared with TRBD1. Material for sequencing was peripheral blood. This clonotype originated in a middle-aged man with acute or convalescent COVID-19. This chain's CDR3 is CASSRGQFWDTEAFF. The CDR3 DNA reads as TGTGCCAGCAGCCGGGGACAGTTCTGGGACACTGAAGCTTTCTTT.